A selection of T cell receptor beta chains follows, all from one sample in a study of early T cells in non-severe SARS-CoV-2 infection. MiXCR, run by TCRdb on the 5' RACE reads, gives a single entry per CDR3 protein. This table has more than 45,000 distinct CDR3 sequences, roughly 8.4% appearing once. The sample comprised whole blood. The source of these receptors is an adult who was a healthcare worker with PCR-confirmed SARS-CoV-2 infection or an uninfected control (not recorded which). Each CDR3 is given without its conserved first and last residue. Size is stated for part of the rows, as once, few or many counts, or as a class when the clone is expanded.

J: TRBJ1-5
size: many
V: TRBV20-1
CDR3: SASGDARNNQPQH

J: TRBJ1-1
size: many
V: TRBV12-3/TRBV12-4
CDR3: ASTLLANTEAF

J: TRBJ2-7
size: few
V: TRBV12-3/TRBV12-4
CDR3: ASSLQGLEYEQY

J: TRBJ2-2
size: -
V: TRBV28
CDR3: ASSSTGGSDTGELF

J: TRBJ2-1
size: few
V: TRBV24-1
CDR3: ATSAPEGSGRALEQF

J: TRBJ2-2
size: few
V: TRBV7-2
CDR3: ASSLAKGGELF

J: TRBJ2-3
size: few
V: TRBV6-1
CDR3: AIQPLAQTDTQY

J: TRBJ2-2
size: -
V: TRBV6-1
CDR3: ASRGLAVTGELF

J: TRBJ2-7
size: -
V: TRBV29-1
CDR3: SVVSGKYEQY

J: TRBJ1-1
size: few
V: TRBV11-2
CDR3: ASSFLGGREGTEAF

J: TRBJ1-2
size: -
V: TRBV16
CDR3: ASSLTDSYGYT

J: TRBJ2-7
size: -
V: TRBV7-3
CDR3: ASSLKSGSSYEQY

J: TRBJ1-5
size: medium-sized
V: TRBV2
CDR3: ASNRDSNQPQH

J: TRBJ2-3
size: many
V: TRBV9
CDR3: ASSVEKPTDTQY

J: TRBJ2-5
size: -
V: TRBV18
CDR3: ASSPFGETQY

J: TRBJ2-3
size: -
V: TRBV20-1
CDR3: SARDARSTDTQY

J: TRBJ1-5
size: -
V: TRBV7-9
CDR3: ASSLGGTSGNQPQH

J: TRBJ1-6
size: -
V: TRBV3-1
CDR3: ASSQGLRRSSPLH

J: TRBJ2-7
size: -
V: TRBV28
CDR3: ASSPEGYEQY

J: TRBJ2-2
size: few
V: TRBV6-5
CDR3: ASGTYRGQSTGELF

J: TRBJ2-1
size: -
V: TRBV20-1
CDR3: SAREGHNEQF

J: TRBJ2-3
size: many
V: TRBV14
CDR3: ASSQVGSQNTQY

J: TRBJ2-7
size: once
V: TRBV7-8
CDR3: ASSLAAGAHSSYEQY

J: TRBJ1-2
size: few
V: TRBV28
CDR3: ASSAGGNYGYT

J: TRBJ2-7
size: few
V: TRBV12-3/TRBV12-4
CDR3: ASSRRDRYEQY

J: TRBJ1-2
size: many
V: TRBV27
CDR3: ASSFQGTAYT

J: TRBJ2-1
size: many
V: TRBV9
CDR3: ASSISGRAGNEQF

J: TRBJ2-3
size: few
V: TRBV19
CDR3: ASSRDREPDTQY

J: TRBJ2-2
size: many
V: TRBV19
CDR3: ASRHTGELF

J: TRBJ1-1
size: many
V: TRBV7-2
CDR3: ASSPTLRAEAF

J: TRBJ2-5
size: many
V: TRBV20-1
CDR3: SAGARDRDIGTQY

J: TRBJ2-3
size: few
V: TRBV18
CDR3: ASSLGLEATDTQY

J: TRBJ1-1
size: -
V: TRBV11-2
CDR3: ASSRTGNTEAF

J: TRBJ1-4
size: many
V: TRBV3-1
CDR3: ASSQPVGRAEKLF

J: TRBJ2-5
size: few
V: TRBV7-2
CDR3: ASSFQSGGFGETQY

J: TRBJ2-7
size: -
V: TRBV11-2
CDR3: ASSLGFSSYEQY